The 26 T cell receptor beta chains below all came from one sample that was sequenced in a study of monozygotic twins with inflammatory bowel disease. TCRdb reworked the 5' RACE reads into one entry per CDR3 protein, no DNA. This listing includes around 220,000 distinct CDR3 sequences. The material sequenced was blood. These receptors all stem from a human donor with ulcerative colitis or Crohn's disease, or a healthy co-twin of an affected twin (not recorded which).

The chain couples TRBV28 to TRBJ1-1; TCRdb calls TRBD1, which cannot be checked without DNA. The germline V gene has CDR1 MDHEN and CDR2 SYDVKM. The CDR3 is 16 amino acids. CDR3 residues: CASLSVRGRRDTEAFF.

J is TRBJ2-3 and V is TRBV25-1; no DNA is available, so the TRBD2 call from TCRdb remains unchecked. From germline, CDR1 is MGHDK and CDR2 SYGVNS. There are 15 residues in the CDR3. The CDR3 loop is CASSGGPIPPDTQYF.

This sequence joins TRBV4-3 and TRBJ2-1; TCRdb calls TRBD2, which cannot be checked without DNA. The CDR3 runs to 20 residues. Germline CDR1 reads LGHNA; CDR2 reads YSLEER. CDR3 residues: CASSQPITPTLAGSYNEQFF.

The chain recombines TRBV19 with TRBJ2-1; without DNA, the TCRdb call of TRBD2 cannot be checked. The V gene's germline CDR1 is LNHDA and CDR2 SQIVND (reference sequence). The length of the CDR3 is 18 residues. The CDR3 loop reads CASSMGSTSGRMGNEQFF.

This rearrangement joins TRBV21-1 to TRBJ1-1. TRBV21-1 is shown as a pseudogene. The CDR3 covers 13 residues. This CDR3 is CASTFTGVTEAFF.

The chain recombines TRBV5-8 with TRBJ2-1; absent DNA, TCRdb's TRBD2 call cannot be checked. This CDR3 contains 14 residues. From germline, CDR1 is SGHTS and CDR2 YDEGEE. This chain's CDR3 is CASSGLAGFNEQFF.

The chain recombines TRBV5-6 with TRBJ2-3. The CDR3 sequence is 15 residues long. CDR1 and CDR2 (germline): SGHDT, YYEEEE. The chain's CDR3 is CASSLASWGTDTQYF.

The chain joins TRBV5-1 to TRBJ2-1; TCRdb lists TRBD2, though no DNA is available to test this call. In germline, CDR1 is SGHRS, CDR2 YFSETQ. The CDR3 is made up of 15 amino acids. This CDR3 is CASKVLAGGGDEQFF.

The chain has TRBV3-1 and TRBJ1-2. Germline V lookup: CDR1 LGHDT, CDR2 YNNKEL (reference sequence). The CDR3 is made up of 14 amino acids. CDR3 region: CASSQAGTSAGYTF.

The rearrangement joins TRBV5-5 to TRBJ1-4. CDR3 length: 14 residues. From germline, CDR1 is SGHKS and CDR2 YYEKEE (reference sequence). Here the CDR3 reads CASSLTAINEKLFF.

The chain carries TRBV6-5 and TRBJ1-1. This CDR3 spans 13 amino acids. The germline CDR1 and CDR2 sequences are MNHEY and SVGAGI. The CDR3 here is CASSLGRKTEAFF.

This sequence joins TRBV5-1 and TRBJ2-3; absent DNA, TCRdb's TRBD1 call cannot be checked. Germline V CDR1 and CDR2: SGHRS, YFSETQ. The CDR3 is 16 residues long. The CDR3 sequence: CASSFWTGRGTDTQYF.

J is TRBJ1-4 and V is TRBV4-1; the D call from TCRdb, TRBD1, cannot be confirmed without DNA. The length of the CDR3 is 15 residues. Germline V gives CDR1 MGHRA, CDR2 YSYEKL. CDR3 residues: CASSPRTDANEKLFF.

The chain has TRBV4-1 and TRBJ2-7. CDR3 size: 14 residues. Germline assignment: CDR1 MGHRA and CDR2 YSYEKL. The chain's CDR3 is CASKIHPSSYEQYF.

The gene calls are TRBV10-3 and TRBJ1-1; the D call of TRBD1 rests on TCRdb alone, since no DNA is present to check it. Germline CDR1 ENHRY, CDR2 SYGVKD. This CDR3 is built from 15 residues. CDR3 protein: CAISERPGDPAIAFF.

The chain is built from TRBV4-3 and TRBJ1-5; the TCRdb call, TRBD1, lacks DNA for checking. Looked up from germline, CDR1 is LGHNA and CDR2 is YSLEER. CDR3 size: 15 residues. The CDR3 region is CASSQDGISNQPQHF.

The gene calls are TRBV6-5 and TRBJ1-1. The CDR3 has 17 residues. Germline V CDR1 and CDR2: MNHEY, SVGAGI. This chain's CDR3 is CASSYPRGGTKGTEAFF.

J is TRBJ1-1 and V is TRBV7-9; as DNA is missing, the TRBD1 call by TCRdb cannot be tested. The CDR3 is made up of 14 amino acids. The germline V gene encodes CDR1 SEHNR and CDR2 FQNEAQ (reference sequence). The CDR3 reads CASSLGRGSAEAFF.

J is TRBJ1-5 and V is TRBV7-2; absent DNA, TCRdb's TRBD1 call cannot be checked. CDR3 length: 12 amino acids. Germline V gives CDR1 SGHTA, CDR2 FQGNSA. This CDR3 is CASSGNGGPQHF.

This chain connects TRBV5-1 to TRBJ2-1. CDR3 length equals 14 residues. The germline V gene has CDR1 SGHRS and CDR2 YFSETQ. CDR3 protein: CASSEGNSYNEQFF.

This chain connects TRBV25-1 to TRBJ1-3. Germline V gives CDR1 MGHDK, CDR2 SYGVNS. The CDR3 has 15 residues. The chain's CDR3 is CASSEGRLSGNTIYF. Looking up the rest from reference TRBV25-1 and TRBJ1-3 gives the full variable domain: EADIYQTPRYLVIGTGKKITLECSQTMGHDKMYWYQQDPGMELHLIHYSYGVNSTEKGDLSSESTVSRIRTEHFPLTLESARPSHTSQYLCASSEGRLSGNTIYFGEGSWLTVV.

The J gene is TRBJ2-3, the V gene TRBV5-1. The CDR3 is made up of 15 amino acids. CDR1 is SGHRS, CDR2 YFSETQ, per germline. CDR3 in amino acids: CASSLAGKLTDTQYF.

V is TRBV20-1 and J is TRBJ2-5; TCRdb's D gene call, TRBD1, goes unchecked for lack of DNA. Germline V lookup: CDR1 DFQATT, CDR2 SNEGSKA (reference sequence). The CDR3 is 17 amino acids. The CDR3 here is CSATGPLGFSVVETQYF.

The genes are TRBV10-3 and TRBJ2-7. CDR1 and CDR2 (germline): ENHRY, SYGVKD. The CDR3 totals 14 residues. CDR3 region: CAIRPTRNDPEQYF.

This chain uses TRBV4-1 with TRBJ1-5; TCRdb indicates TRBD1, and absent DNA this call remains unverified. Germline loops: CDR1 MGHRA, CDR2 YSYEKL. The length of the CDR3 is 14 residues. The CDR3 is CASSLSTGDQPQHF.

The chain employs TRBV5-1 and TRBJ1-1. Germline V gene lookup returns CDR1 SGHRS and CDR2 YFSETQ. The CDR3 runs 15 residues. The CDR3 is CASSLRLGLNTEAFF. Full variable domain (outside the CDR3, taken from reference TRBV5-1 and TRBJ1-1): KAGVTQTPRYLIKTRGQQVTLSCSPISGHRSVSWYQQTPGQGLQFLFEYFSETQRNKGNFPGRFSGRQFSNSRSEMNVSTLELGDSALYLCASSLRLGLNTEAFFGQGTRLTVV.